This T cell receptor (beta chain) was obtained from a study of early T cells in non-severe SARS-CoV-2 infection. At the level of the study: Sequencing of unsorted whole blood was done on bulk RNA, leaving chains unpaired. Study-wide points: Matching with VDJdb favored anti-spike CD8 responses (missing private and CD4 specificities).

With respect to this clonotype: The target antigen is unknown.

CDR1 LGHDT and CDR2 YNNKEL come from the germline V gene (reference sequence). The CDR3 has 15 amino acids. The V end lost 3 bases, the J end lost 2 bases, and 14 bases lay between the germline ends. The TCR library protocol attached unique molecular identifiers to the individual cDNA molecules. MiXCR, applied by TCRdb to the 5' RACE reads, yields one record per CDR3 protein. This table holds roughly 81,000 distinct CDR3 sequences, 5.5% to 7.5% found once. Source material: whole blood. The rearrangement links TRBV3-1 to TRBJ2-7; tentative D call: TRBD2 (7 bases). The sequence came from an adult who was a healthcare worker with PCR-confirmed SARS-CoV-2 infection or an uninfected control (not recorded which). CDR3 sequence: CASSHRLAGAYEQYF. For the CDR3, the DNA is TGTGCCAGCAGCCACAGACTAGCAGGGGCCTACGAGCAGTACTTC.